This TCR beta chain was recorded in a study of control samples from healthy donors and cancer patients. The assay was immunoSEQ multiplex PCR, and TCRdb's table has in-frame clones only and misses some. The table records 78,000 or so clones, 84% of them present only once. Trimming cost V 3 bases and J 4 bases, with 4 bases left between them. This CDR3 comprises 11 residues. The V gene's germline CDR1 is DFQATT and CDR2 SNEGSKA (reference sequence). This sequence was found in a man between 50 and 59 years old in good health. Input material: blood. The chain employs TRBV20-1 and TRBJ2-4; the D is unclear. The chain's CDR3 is CSASQKNIQYF. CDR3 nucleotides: TGCAGTGCTAGTCAGAAAAACATTCAGTACTTC.